This is a list of T cell receptor beta chains from one sample in a study of early T cells in non-severe SARS-CoV-2 infection. TCRdb independently ran MiXCR on the 5' RACE reads; one entry per CDR3 protein. The table lists 25,000 to 35,000 distinct CDR3 sequences, 6% to 8.5% of them singletons. The sequenced sample was whole blood. The receptors were sampled from an adult who was a healthcare worker with PCR-confirmed SARS-CoV-2 infection or an uninfected control (not recorded which). Each CDR3 is given with its conserved first and last residue. Fields, in order: J gene, D gene, clone size, V gene, CDR3 protein, CDR3 DNA. A D gene is named only where the DNA matches it firmly. Clone size appears in some rows only: once, few, many, or a class for an expanded clone.

j_call: TRBJ2-2; d_call: TRBD2; clone_size: many; v_call: TRBV20-1; cdr3_aa: CSAIWAEAGGTGELFF; cdr3_nt: TGCAGTGCCATCTGGGCGGAGGCGGGAGGGACCGGGGAGCTGTTTTTT
j_call: TRBJ1-2; d_call: TRBD1; clone_size: few; v_call: TRBV15; cdr3_aa: CATSRGIETGDGGYTF; cdr3_nt: TGTGCCACCAGCAGAGGGATAGAAACAGGGGATGGTGGCTACACCTTC
j_call: TRBJ2-2; d_call: .; clone_size: medium-sized; v_call: TRBV11-2; cdr3_aa: CASSLSNTGELFF; cdr3_nt: TGTGCCAGCAGCCTGAGTAACACCGGGGAGCTGTTTTTT
j_call: TRBJ1-6; d_call: .; clone_size: .; v_call: TRBV2; cdr3_aa: CASSEQGQRSSYNSPLHF; cdr3_nt: TGTGCCAGCAGTGAACAAGGACAGAGGAGCTCCTATAATTCACCCCTCCACTTT
j_call: TRBJ2-1; d_call: .; clone_size: many; v_call: TRBV27; cdr3_aa: CASSPRYDYNEQFF; cdr3_nt: TGTGCCAGCAGTCCGAGATACGATTACAATGAGCAGTTCTTC
j_call: TRBJ2-1; d_call: TRBD2; clone_size: few; v_call: TRBV11-2; cdr3_aa: CASSLVLAGSPNEQFF; cdr3_nt: TGTGCCAGCAGCTTGGTACTAGCGGGGAGTCCAAATGAGCAGTTCTTC
j_call: TRBJ2-7; d_call: TRBD1; clone_size: .; v_call: TRBV6-5; cdr3_aa: CASSRIPGQFGEQYF; cdr3_nt: TGTGCCAGCAGCCGGATACCGGGACAGTTTGGCGAGCAGTACTTC
j_call: TRBJ1-3; d_call: TRBD1; clone_size: many; v_call: TRBV6-6; cdr3_aa: CASSYPHPGQEGNTIYF; cdr3_nt: TGTGCCAGCAGTTACCCTCATCCGGGACAGGAGGGAAACACCATATATTTT
j_call: TRBJ2-7; d_call: TRBD1; clone_size: many; v_call: TRBV5-1; cdr3_aa: CASSPTGAPSYEQYF; cdr3_nt: TGCGCCAGCAGCCCGACAGGGGCCCCCTCCTACGAGCAGTACTTC
j_call: TRBJ2-6; d_call: .; clone_size: few; v_call: TRBV12-3/TRBV12-4; cdr3_aa: CASSLGASGANVLTF; cdr3_nt: TGTGCCAGCAGCCTTGGGGCGTCTGGGGCCAACGTCCTGACTTTC
j_call: TRBJ2-2; d_call: .; clone_size: many; v_call: TRBV6-5; cdr3_aa: CASSFSHLNTGELFF; cdr3_nt: TGTGCCAGCAGTTTTTCACACTTGAACACCGGGGAGCTGTTTTTT
j_call: TRBJ2-1; d_call: TRBD2; clone_size: many; v_call: TRBV27; cdr3_aa: CASSLTGLAGGPYNEQFF; cdr3_nt: TGTGCCAGCAGTCTTACAGGACTAGCGGGAGGGCCATACAATGAGCAGTTCTTC
j_call: TRBJ1-4; d_call: .; clone_size: many; v_call: TRBV18; cdr3_aa: CASTPTNEKLFF; cdr3_nt: TGTGCCAGCACCCCGACTAATGAAAAACTGTTTTTT
j_call: TRBJ2-7; d_call: .; clone_size: many; v_call: TRBV4-1; cdr3_aa: CASSQVAGHHEQYF; cdr3_nt: TGCGCCAGCAGCCAAGTAGCAGGGCACCACGAGCAGTACTTC
j_call: TRBJ1-5; d_call: .; clone_size: many; v_call: TRBV24-1; cdr3_aa: CATHTGLPEINQPQHF; cdr3_nt: TGTGCCACCCACACCGGCTTGCCGGAGATCAATCAGCCCCAGCATTTT
j_call: TRBJ2-2; d_call: TRBD1; clone_size: .; v_call: TRBV20-1; cdr3_aa: CSARVGDRDTGELFF; cdr3_nt: TGCAGTGCTAGAGTTGGGGACAGGGACACCGGGGAGCTGTTTTTT
j_call: TRBJ2-1; d_call: .; clone_size: few; v_call: TRBV5-1; cdr3_aa: CASSLSTVNYNEQFF; cdr3_nt: TGCGCCAGCAGCTTGTCAACAGTTAACTACAATGAGCAGTTCTTC
j_call: TRBJ2-1; d_call: TRBD1; clone_size: few; v_call: TRBV6-1; cdr3_aa: CASSEAWRDRGLRFF; cdr3_nt: TGTGCCAGCAGTGAAGCATGGCGGGACAGGGGCCTCCGGTTCTTC
j_call: TRBJ2-7; d_call: .; clone_size: many; v_call: TRBV20-1; cdr3_aa: CSASGISYEQYF; cdr3_nt: TGCAGTGCTAGCGGGATCTCCTACGAGCAGTACTTC
j_call: TRBJ2-2; d_call: .; clone_size: few; v_call: TRBV4-2; cdr3_aa: CASSPYTGELFF; cdr3_nt: TGTGCCAGCAGCCCCTACACCGGGGAGCTGTTTTTT
j_call: TRBJ1-2; d_call: .; clone_size: few; v_call: TRBV20-1; cdr3_aa: CRGGLLDYGYTF; cdr3_nt: TGCAGGGGGGGTCTATTGGACTATGGCTACACCTTC
j_call: TRBJ2-1; d_call: TRBD2; clone_size: many; v_call: TRBV5-1; cdr3_aa: CASEGTSGSNEQFF; cdr3_nt: TGCGCCAGCGAAGGGACTAGCGGGAGCAATGAGCAGTTCTTC
j_call: TRBJ1-1; d_call: .; clone_size: .; v_call: TRBV29-1; cdr3_aa: CSGEGERSEAFF; cdr3_nt: TGCAGCGGAGAGGGGGAAAGGTCTGAAGCTTTCTTT
j_call: TRBJ2-2; d_call: TRBD2; clone_size: .; v_call: TRBV4-2; cdr3_aa: CASREAGGPYTGELFF; cdr3_nt: TGTGCCAGCAGGGAAGCGGGAGGGCCCTACACCGGGGAGCTGTTTTTT
j_call: TRBJ1-5; d_call: .; clone_size: many; v_call: TRBV6-2/TRBV6-3; cdr3_aa: CASRRTGQFAAQHF; cdr3_nt: TGTGCCAGCAGAAGGACCGGGCAGTTCGCGGCCCAGCATTTT
j_call: TRBJ2-3; d_call: .; clone_size: few; v_call: TRBV6-1; cdr3_aa: CASSEASGEATDTQYF; cdr3_nt: TGTGCCAGCAGTGAAGCGTCAGGGGAAGCAACAGATACGCAGTATTTT
j_call: TRBJ2-3; d_call: .; clone_size: many; v_call: TRBV29-1; cdr3_aa: CSVDETLSTDTQYF; cdr3_nt: TGCAGCGTTGATGAGACCCTTAGCACAGATACGCAGTATTTT
j_call: TRBJ2-2; d_call: .; clone_size: .; v_call: TRBV18; cdr3_aa: CASSPDMNTGELFF; cdr3_nt: TGTGCCAGCTCACCTGACATGAACACCGGGGAGCTGTTTTTT
j_call: TRBJ2-7; d_call: TRBD1; clone_size: many; v_call: TRBV20-1; cdr3_aa: CSAQTGGSSYEQYF; cdr3_nt: TGCAGTGCACAGACAGGGGGATCCTCCTACGAGCAGTACTTC